One and the same sample provided the 24 T cell receptor beta chains below, sequenced in a study of cytomegalovirus exposure and HLA in healthy donors. Primers: 60 Vbeta forward and 13 Jbeta reverse. Sequenced by immunoSEQ multiplex PCR; TCRdb stores in-frame clones only, minus some. The data hold 200,000 to 250,000 clones, with roughly three quarters observed a single time. The sample comprised PBMCs. The origin of the receptors is a man aged 50 to 59 in good health and CMV-seronegative.

The genes are TRBV29-1 and TRBJ2-1, with a weak D call TRBD1 (5 bases). V lost 4 bases to trimming and J lost 4 bases, with 11 bases between them. The CDR3 is 13 residues long. Germline CDR1 is SQVTM and CDR2 is ANQGSEA. CDR3 sequence reads: CSVGATGYNEQFF. The CDR3 bases are TGCAGCGTTGGGGCTACAGGATACAATGAGCAGTTCTTC.

The chain is built from TRBV10-1 and TRBJ2-7, with 7 bases matching TRBD2. The V and J ends lost 0 bases and 5 bases, in that order; junction bases with no gene match: 13. The V gene's germline CDR1 is WNHNN and CDR2 SYGVQD (reference sequence). The CDR3 covers 17 residues. The DNA of the CDR3 is TGCGCCAGCAGTGAGTCACCTAGCGGAGGACCAAGGGACGAGCAGTACTTC. It encodes CASSESPSGGPRDEQYF.

V and J are TRBV2 and TRBJ2-2; D ambiguous. Germline V lookup: CDR1 SNHLY, CDR2 FYNNEI. Trimming removed 6 bases at V and 5 bases at J, with 25 bases between. The CDR3 has 18 residues. CDR3 protein: CASRERNSRTGRTGELFF. CDR3 DNA: TGTGCCAGCAGGGAACGGAACAGTCGTACTGGTCGGACCGGGGAGCTGTTTTTT.

This clone has only a few counts. The rearrangement joins TRBV28 to TRBJ2-7; D is undetermined. This CDR3 comprises 13 residues. Deletions cut 1 base from V and 2 bases from J, with 6 bases between. CDR1 is MDHEN, CDR2 SYDVKM, per germline. The CDR3 loop is CASSLSRTYEQYF. The CDR3 DNA reads as TGTGCCAGCAGTTTATCCAGGACCTACGAGCAGTACTTC.

The chain links TRBV6-1 to TRBJ2-1; 15 bases are shared with TRBD2. Germline CDR1 and CDR2: MNHNS and SASEGT. This CDR3 region has 15 residues. The V gene end was trimmed by 4 bases and the J gene end by 10 bases; junction bases not matched to a gene: 5. For the CDR3, the DNA is TGTGCCAGCAGTGCACCGGGACTAGCGGGAGGAGAGCAGTTCTTC. It is translated as CASSAPGLAGGEQFF.

This clone has a single count. The V call is TRBV19, the J call TRBJ2-1; D is ambiguous. The V gene's germline CDR1 is LNHDA and CDR2 SQIVND (reference sequence). V dropped 2 bases and J dropped 9 bases, with 8 bases sitting between them. The CDR3 contains 12 residues. CDR3 nucleotides: TGTGCCAGTAGTATAAACTATGGTGAGCAGTTCTTC. Protein: CASSINYGEQFF. The variable domain in full, completed from reference TRBV19 and TRBJ2-1, reads DGGITQSPKYLFRKEGQNVTLSCEQNLNHDAMYWYRQDPGQGLRLIYYSQIVNDFQKGDIAEGYSVSREKKESFPLTVTSAQKNPTAFYLCASSINYGEQFFGPGTRLTVL.

The chain uses TRBV7-9 and TRBJ1-1; tentatively, D is TRBD1 (6 bases). The CDR3 has 13 amino acids. Trimming removed 1 base at V and 4 bases at J, with 7 bases between. CDR1 and CDR2 (germline): SEHNR, FQNEAQ (reference sequence). DNA for the CDR3: TGTGCCAGCAGCTTAGGAGGGGGCACTGAAGCTTTCTTT. As protein: CASSLGGGTEAFF.

The CDR3 here is CASSLAFNDEQFF. For the CDR3, the DNA is TGTGCCAGCAGCCTAGCCTTCAACGATGAGCAGTTCTTC. The rearrangement joins TRBV6-4 to TRBJ2-1; weak D call: TRBD2 (5 bases). This CDR3 contains 13 residues. Per germline, CDR1 MRHNA and CDR2 SNTAGT. V lost 6 bases and J lost 8, with 14 bases in between.

The rearrangement joins TRBV30 to TRBJ1-1; D is unresolved. Trimming shortened V by 7 bases and J by 10 bases, and 16 bases separated the two germline ends. Germline V gives CDR1 GTSNPN, CDR2 SVGIG (reference sequence). The CDR3 is made up of 11 amino acids. The CDR3 DNA is TGTGCCTTACAGAGGACTGAACTAGCTTTCTTT. This translates into CALQRTELAFF.

This chain uses TRBV15 with TRBJ1-5; 8 bases match TRBD1. The V gene's germline CDR1 is LNHNV and CDR2 YYDKDF (reference sequence). The V gene end was trimmed by 0 bases and the J gene end by 6 bases; junction bases not matched to a gene: 10. The CDR3 is 17 residues long. As DNA, the CDR3 is TGTGCCACCAGCAGAGAAGCGTCAGGGGGCCGCGGTCAGCCCCAGCATTTT. It specifies CATSREASGGRGQPQHF.

The V gene is TRBV7-9, the J gene TRBJ2-3; perhaps TRBD2 as D (5 bases). The CDR3 spans 16 residues. CDR1 and CDR2 from the germline V gene are SEHNR and FQNEAQ (reference sequence). The V end was cut by 0 bases, the J end by 1 base, with 11 bases between. CDR3 amino acids: CASSLALAGRTDTQYF. The DNA of the CDR3 is TGTGCCAGCAGCTTAGCCCTAGCAGGACGCACAGATACGCAGTATTTT.

In nucleotides, the CDR3 is TGTGCCAGCAGTCTCGGACTACTATACGAGCAGTACTTC. This translates into CASSLGLLYEQYF. The V and J genes are TRBV28 and TRBJ2-7; D may be TRBD2 (6 bases). The germline V gene encodes CDR1 MDHEN and CDR2 SYDVKM. The CDR3 covers 13 residues. Trimming left V 5 bases short and J 4 bases short, with 12 bases between.

The CDR3 region has the DNA TGCGCCAGCAGCCAAGATTCGGGAAACACTGAAGCTTTCTTT. This translates into CASSQDSGNTEAFF. This chain connects TRBV4-1 to TRBJ1-1; no clear D gene. The V end was cut by 0 bases, the J end by 2 bases, with 7 bases between. The germline V gene has CDR1 MGHRA and CDR2 YSYEKL. CDR3 length: 14 amino acids.

This clone was seen a handful of times. The germline gene is not matched at one end of the junction; a read error may be the cause. The J gene is TRBJ2-5, the V gene TRBV28; TRBD2 might be the D (6 bases). This CDR3 contains 14 residues. Germline values: CDR1 MDHEN, CDR2 SYDVKM. For the CDR3, the DNA is TGTGCCAGCAGTTTAGACCTTACTAGCCCCCCGGGTAACTTC. Translating it yields CASSLDLTSPPGNF.

This clone was seen only once. The chain is built from TRBV7-2 and TRBJ1-6; 7 nucleotides agree with TRBD1. Germline trimming cut 7 bases from V and 4 bases from J; bases unmatched to any gene: 7. Per germline, CDR1 SGHTA and CDR2 FQGNSA. The CDR3 consists of 15 residues. This chain's CDR3 is CASTFRDSYNSPLHF. CDR3 nucleotide sequence: TGTGCCAGCACCTTCCGGGACAGTTATAATTCACCCCTCCACTTT.

The chain is built from TRBV13 and TRBJ2-1; 8 bases are shared with TRBD2. Germline values: CDR1 PRHDT, CDR2 FYEKMQ (reference sequence). This CDR3 has 16 residues. The trim removed 5 bases at V and 2 bases at J, leaving 8 bases unmatched. This chain's CDR3 is CASSGGGRGPYNEQFF. As DNA, the CDR3 is TGTGCCAGCAGCGGCGGGGGGAGGGGACCCTACAATGAGCAGTTCTTC.

This clone was detected only once. The chain combines TRBV10-1 with TRBJ2-1; TRBD2 agrees at 12 bases. Germline V lookup: CDR1 WNHNN, CDR2 SYGVQD (reference sequence). The CDR3 runs to 18 residues. With 6 bases clipped from V and 0 bases from J, the junction kept 9 bases outside the gene matches. The CDR3 loop is CASRTGTSGPSSYNEQFF. For the CDR3, the DNA is TGCGCCAGCAGAACCGGGACTAGCGGGCCGAGCTCCTACAATGAGCAGTTCTTC.

The V and J genes are TRBV5-1 and TRBJ2-5; TRBD1 is a possible D gene (6 bases). Germline loops: CDR1 SGHRS, CDR2 YFSETQ. The CDR3 spans 14 residues. V shed 1 base and J shed 2 bases, with 9 bases lying between them. CDR3 coding DNA: TGCGCCAGCAGCTTGAATAGGGGGCAAGAGACCCAGTACTTC. The encoded protein is CASSLNRGQETQYF.

The chain combines TRBV2 with TRBJ2-3; 7 nucleotides line up with TRBD1. The CDR3 sequence is 14 residues long. The junction had 2 bases not matched to a gene; V was cut back by 5 bases and J by 0 bases. Germline CDR1 and CDR2: SNHLY and FYNNEI. The CDR3 here is CASSRDSSTDTQYF. The CDR3 nucleotides are TGTGCCAGCAGTCGGGACAGTAGCACAGATACGCAGTATTTT.

V gene TRBV5-6 combines with J gene TRBJ2-5; 7 bases align to TRBD1. V lost 0 bases to trimming and J lost 6 bases; unmatched junction nucleotides: 2. The CDR3 covers 13 residues. CDR1 and CDR2 from the germline V gene are SGHDT and YYEEEE. The CDR3 region is CASSLGQGKTQYF. The CDR3 coding sequence is TGTGCCAGCAGCTTGGGACAGGGAAAGACCCAGTACTTC.

This clone appeared a single time. The chain recombines TRBV11-2 with TRBJ2-5, with D unclear. The CDR3 has 13 residues. From germline, CDR1 is SGHAT and CDR2 FQNNGV. V lost 7 bases to trimming and J lost 5 bases, with 14 bases between them. CDR3 in amino acids: CASNPSSGETQYF. The CDR3 DNA follows: TGTGCCAGCAACCCGAGTTCCGGGGAGACCCAGTACTTC.

This clone was seen more than once but under ten times. The chain has TRBV7-2 and TRBJ1-3; a possible D gene is TRBD1 (6 bases). The CDR3 is 18 residues long. From germline, CDR1 is SGHTA and CDR2 FQGNSA. V shed 5 bases and J shed 0 bases, with 20 bases lying between them. This CDR3 reads CASSPTPGHGSSGNTIYF. CDR3 coding DNA: TGTGCCAGCAGCCCAACACCGGGACACGGTAGCTCTGGAAACACCATATATTTT.

The chain links TRBV5-1 to TRBJ2-3, with 7 bases aligning to TRBD2. V was pared by 5 bases and J by 2 bases, with 8 bases of the junction left unmatched. The CDR3 consists of 15 residues. CDR1 is SGHRS and CDR2 is YFSETQ in the germline V gene. CDR3 sequence (DNA): TGCGCCAGCAGGGTGAAGGGGACTAACACAGATACGCAGTATTTT. As protein: CASRVKGTNTDTQYF.

V usage is TRBV18 and J usage is TRBJ2-2; TRBD1 matches 7 bases. Trimming took 3 bases from V and 3 from J; bases not matched to a gene: 7. Germline assignment: CDR1 KGHSH and CDR2 LQKENI. The CDR3 spans 16 residues. The CDR3 DNA follows: TGTGCCAGCTCACCCAAAGGAGGACAGGACACCGGGGAGCTGTTTTTT. It is translated as CASSPKGGQDTGELFF. Full variable domain (remainder filled in from reference TRBV18 and TRBJ2-2): NAGVMQNPRHLVRRRGQEARLRCSPMKGHSHVYWYRQLPEEGLKFMVYLQKENIIDESGMPKERFSAEFPKEGPSILRIQQVVRGDSAAYFCASSPKGGQDTGELFFGEGSRLTVL.